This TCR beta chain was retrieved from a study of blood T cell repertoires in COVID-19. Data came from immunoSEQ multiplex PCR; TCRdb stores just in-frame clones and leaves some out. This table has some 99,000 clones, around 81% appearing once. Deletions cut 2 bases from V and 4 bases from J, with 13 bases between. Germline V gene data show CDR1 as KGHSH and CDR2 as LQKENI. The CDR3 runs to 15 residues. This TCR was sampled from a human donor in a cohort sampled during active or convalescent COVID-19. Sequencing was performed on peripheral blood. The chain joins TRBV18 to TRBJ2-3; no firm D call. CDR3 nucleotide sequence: TGTGCCAGCTCACCAGATCAGATGGCCGCAGATACGCAGTATTTT. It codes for CASSPDQMAADTQYF.